Included here is one T cell receptor beta chain sequence, with context. Its specificity is unknown. The data belong to a study of T cell responses to AZD1222 COVID-19 vaccine. Overall study results and limits: Among vaccine-associated CD4 TCRs, coverage spanned spike, with dominance at 160-218 and 743-854. Females outnumbered males among donors, who were mostly white British; clonal diversity was possibly underestimated.

CDR1 and CDR2 (germline): SGHTA, FQGTGA. The length of the CDR3 is 15 residues. The junction had 4 bases not matched to a gene; V was cut back by 5 bases and J by 1 base. This table comes from immunoSEQ multiplex PCR, and its TCRdb copy is limited to in-frame clones, with some not included. The sample includes tens of thousands of clones, around nine tenths of them seen just once. The chain carries TRBV7-3 and TRBJ2-4; 8 bases map to TRBD1. This material consisted of peripheral blood, taken on day 0 of MenACWY control vaccination. The TCR originated in an adult in good health. Here the CDR3 DNA reads TGTGCCAGCAGCCCGACAGGGGTTGCCAAAAACATTCAGTACTTC. Its protein is CASSPTGVAKNIQYF.